This T cell receptor (beta chain) was retrieved from a study of blood T cell repertoires in COVID-19. Study overall: Acute and convalescent COVID-19 specimens originated in the United States, Italy and Spain. Sample material is recorded as cDNA or gDNA derived from T cells, B-cell-depleted T cells, or PBMCs.

The CDR3 runs to 19 residues. The V segment lost 10 bases and the J segment 0 bases; nucleotides outside the gene matches: 20. Germline CDR1 reads LNHDA; CDR2 reads SQIVND (reference sequence). In the original workflow: How many nucleated cells were present was estimated from reference gene primer amplification. The data were produced by immunoSEQ multiplex PCR, yet TCRdb's version contains in-frame clones alone and is incomplete. That table furnishes V, J and clone size, whereas the DNA furnished D and trimming. The sample lists some 340,000 clones; approximately 81% were seen once. The sample was peripheral blood. The V and J genes are TRBV19 and TRBJ1-1; 10 bases align to TRBD1. This sequence originates from a woman between 18 and 29 years old with acute or convalescent COVID-19. The CDR3 loop is CATTIWTGGKGGMNTEAFF. In DNA, the CDR3 is TGTGCCACTACGATTTGGACAGGGGGGAAGGGGGGCATGAACACTGAAGCTTTCTTT.